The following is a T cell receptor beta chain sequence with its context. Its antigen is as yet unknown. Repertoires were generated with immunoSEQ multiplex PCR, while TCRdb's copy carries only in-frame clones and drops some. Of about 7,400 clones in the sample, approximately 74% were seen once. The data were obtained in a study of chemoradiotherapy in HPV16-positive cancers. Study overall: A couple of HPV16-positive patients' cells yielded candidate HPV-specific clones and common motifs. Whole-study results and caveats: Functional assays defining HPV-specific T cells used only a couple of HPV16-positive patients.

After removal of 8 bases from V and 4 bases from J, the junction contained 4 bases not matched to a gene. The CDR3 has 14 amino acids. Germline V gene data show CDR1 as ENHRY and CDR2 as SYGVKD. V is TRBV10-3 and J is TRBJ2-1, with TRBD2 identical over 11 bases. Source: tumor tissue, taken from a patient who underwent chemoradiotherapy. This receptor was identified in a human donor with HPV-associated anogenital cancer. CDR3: CAILAGGPYNEQFF. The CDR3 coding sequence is TGTGCCATCCTAGCGGGGGGCCCGTACAATGAGCAGTTCTTC.